This T cell receptor (beta chain) was observed in a study of blood T cell repertoires in COVID-19 (dated by TCRdb to the early 2020s). Concerning the study at large: Samples from collaborators originated in the United States, Italy and Spain and spanned both the acute and convalescent phases of COVID-19. The material from the prospective study consisted of cDNA or gDNA derived from T cells, B-cell-depleted T cells, or PBMCs. Subjects who had been exposed to COVID-19, were actively infected with it, or had recovered from it provided the deeply sampled blood TCRbeta repertoires that made up the dataset. The repertoires were released in a freely available public database meant as a resource for research on the immune response to SARS-CoV-2. Samples were obtained from the ongoing ImmuneRACE study (first 160 participants) and from 1,000 to 1,500 subjects provided by 6 global collaborators. Nearly every sample came with metadata listing a de-identified subject ID, COVID-19 status, age in years and sex. Where HLA class I and class II types were available, the types were taken from metadata supplied by the sample provider, not from assay-based typing.

V loses 1 base at its end and J loses 5 bases; junction bases beyond the gene matches: 5. The CDR3 goes from the cysteine to the phenylalanine over 16 residues. Only CDR3 DNA remains: 48 bases, in frame from the first base. CDR1 and CDR2, per the germline V gene, are SGHDT and YYEEEE. TCRbeta CDR3 regions were amplified from genomic DNA by means of the immunoSEQ Assay, a bias-controlled multiplex PCR. For the original study's pipeline: Nucleated cell counts per sample were estimated from amplification of reference gene primers within the assay. Sequence reads were collapsed and filtered to measure the absolute abundance of every unique TCRbeta CDR3 rearrangement. Productive Simpson clonality was computed per sample as the square root of Simpson's diversity index over productive rearrangements. TCRdb's version of the immuneACCESS table is confined to in-frame rearrangements and falls short of the full clone set. An unresolved V gene accounts for under half of the shortfall where checked; the remainder is of unknown origin. From that table come the V and J calls and clone size; the DNA was used to work out D and trimming. Present in this sample are about 180,000 clones, roughly nine tenths of which were seen just once. Clones ranked in the top ten supply around 2% of the sample.

About this clone itself: The antigen this receptor binds is unknown. Base-call qualities are not available, and no considerably larger clone is one nucleotide away.

Enrolling through a virtual design, the prospective study's participants ranged in age from roughly 18 to 95 years and lived across roughly 24 United States geographic areas. Cohort assignment in the prospective study relied on participant-reported clinical history from a screening survey and a study questionnaire. Mobile phlebotomists in the prospective study collected whole blood, serum and a nasopharyngeal or oropharyngeal swab from every participant. Prospective study participants could optionally give additional blood draws and questionnaires over a 2-month period. Before DNA extraction, prospective study blood samples were shipped either frozen or at room temperature. Points the paper makes about the study in general: The quantity of clinical and demographic metadata differed by source and by participant and was supplied without curation.

This TCR was recovered from a woman between 40 and 55 years old with acute COVID-19. The sample comprised PBMCs or T cells enriched from blood (not recorded which). This receptor chain uses TRBV5-6 and TRBJ2-2; 10 central nucleotides agree with TRBD1. The bases read TGTGCCAGCAGCTTGACCGACAGGGGGCGGACCGGGGAGCTGTTTTTT. It translates to CASSLTDRGRTGELFF. Outside the CDR3, residues come from the reference TRBV5-6 and TRBJ2-2 proteins, so the full variable domain is: DAGVTQSPTHLIKTRGQQVTLRCSPKSGHDTVSWYQQALGQGPQFIFQYYEEEERQRGNFPDRFSGHQFPNYSSELNVNALLLGDSALYLCASSLTDRGRTGELFFGEGSRLTVL.